Listed here is a single T cell receptor (beta chain). These data are taken from a study of OX40 agonist ivuxolimab in advanced cancers. Study at large: A history of anti-PD-1, anti-PD-L1 or anti-CTLA-4 therapy was acceptable, and more than 30% had some.

The repertoire was sequenced with immunoSEQ multiplex PCR; TCRdb's copy has only in-frame clones and lacks some. Altogether some 110,000 clones are present, 90% being singletons, with the ten largest covering approximately 0.52%. Germline loops: CDR1 SGHVS, CDR2 FQNEAQ. CDR3 size: 12 residues. V was pared by 7 bases and J by 7 bases, with 3 bases of the junction left unmatched. Systemic immunosuppression or a history of autoimmune disease excluded patients. Blood sampling took place at baseline, cycle 4 day 1, and cycle 7 day 1. The specimen comprised CD4+ or CD8+ T cells sorted from blood, sampled in a trial of the OX40 agonist ivuxolimab. J is TRBJ1-1 and V is TRBV7-8; 10 positions match TRBD1. The sequence came from an adult with an advanced solid tumor such as melanoma, head and neck, liver or kidney cancer. The DNA of the CDR3 is TGTGCCAGCAACGGACAGGGGGTTGAAGCTTTCTTT. It specifies CASNGQGVEAFF.